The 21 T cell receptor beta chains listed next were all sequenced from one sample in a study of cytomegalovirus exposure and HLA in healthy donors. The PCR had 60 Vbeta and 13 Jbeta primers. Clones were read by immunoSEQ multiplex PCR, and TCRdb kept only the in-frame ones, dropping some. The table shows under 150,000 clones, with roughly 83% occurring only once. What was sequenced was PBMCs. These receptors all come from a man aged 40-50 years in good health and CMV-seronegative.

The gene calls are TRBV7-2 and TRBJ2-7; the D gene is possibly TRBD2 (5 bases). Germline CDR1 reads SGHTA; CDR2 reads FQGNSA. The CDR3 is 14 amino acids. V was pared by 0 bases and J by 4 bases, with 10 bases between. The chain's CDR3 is CASSLAGAGYEQYF. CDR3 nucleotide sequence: TGTGCCAGCAGCTTAGCGGGAGCTGGATACGAGCAGTACTTC.

The CDR3 DNA follows: TGCGCCAGCAGCCAAGATAGCGGGAGGGCGGGAGATACGCAGTATTTT. Its protein is CASSQDSGRAGDTQYF. This chain uses TRBV4-3 with TRBJ2-3, with 11 nucleotides matching TRBD2. Germline V gives CDR1 LGHNA, CDR2 YSLEER. CDR3 length: 16 amino acids. J was trimmed by 5 bases and V by 0 bases; bases with no gene match: 4.

The CDR3 DNA is TGTGCCAGCAGCTTAGTGGACAACTCAGCCGAGCAGTACTTC. Amino acid sequence: CASSLVDNSAEQYF. The chain combines TRBV7-9 with TRBJ2-7; tentatively, D is TRBD1 (5 bases). CDR3 length: 14 residues. The germline V gene has CDR1 SEHNR and CDR2 FQNEAQ (reference sequence). Trimming took off 1 base at V and 6 bases at J, with 13 bases between the two ends. The full variable domain, with the rest looked up from reference TRBV7-9 and TRBJ2-7, is DTGVSQNPRHKITKRGQNVTFRCDPISEHNRLYWYRQTLGQGPEFLTYFQNEAQLEKSRLLSDRFSAERPKGSFSTLEIQRTEQGDSAMYLCASSLVDNSAEQYFGPGTRLTVT.

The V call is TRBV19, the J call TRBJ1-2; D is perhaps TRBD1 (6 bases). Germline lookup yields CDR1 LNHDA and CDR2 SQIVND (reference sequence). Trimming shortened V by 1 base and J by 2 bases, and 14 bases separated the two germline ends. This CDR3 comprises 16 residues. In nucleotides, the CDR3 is TGTGCCAGTAGTATAGGGGCAGGGACAATCAACTATGGCTACACCTTC. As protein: CASSIGAGTINYGYTF.

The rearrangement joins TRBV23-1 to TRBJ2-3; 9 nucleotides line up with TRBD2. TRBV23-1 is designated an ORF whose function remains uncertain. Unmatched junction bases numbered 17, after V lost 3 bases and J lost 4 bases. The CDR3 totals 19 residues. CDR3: CASSQEGVTAGGFADTQYF. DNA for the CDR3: TGCGCCAGCAGTCAGGAGGGAGTGACAGCGGGAGGATTCGCAGATACGCAGTATTTT.

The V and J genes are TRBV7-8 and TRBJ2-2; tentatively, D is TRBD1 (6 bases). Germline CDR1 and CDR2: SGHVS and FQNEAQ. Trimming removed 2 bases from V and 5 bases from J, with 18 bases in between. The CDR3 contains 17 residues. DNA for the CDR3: TGTGCCAGCAGCTTAAACCGCAGGGGTGAAGATACCGGGGAGCTGTTTTTT. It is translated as CASSLNRRGEDTGELFF.

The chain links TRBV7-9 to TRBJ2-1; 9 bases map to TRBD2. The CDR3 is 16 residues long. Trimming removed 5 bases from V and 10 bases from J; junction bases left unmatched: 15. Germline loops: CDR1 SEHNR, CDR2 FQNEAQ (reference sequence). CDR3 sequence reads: CASSVDPLAGRLEQFF. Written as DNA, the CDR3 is TGTGCCAGCAGCGTTGACCCCCTAGCGGGGAGGTTGGAGCAGTTCTTC.

In DNA form, the CDR3 reads TGTGCCAGCAGTTTAGTGCAGGGGGGTTACGAGCAGTACTTC. Translation gives CASSLVQGGYEQYF. The chain recombines TRBV28 with TRBJ2-7, with D possibly TRBD1 on 7 matching bases. V shed 2 bases and J shed 4 bases, with 12 bases lying between them. CDR1 is MDHEN, CDR2 SYDVKM, per germline. There are 14 residues in the CDR3. Supplemented by reference TRBV28 and TRBJ2-7, the full variable domain reads DVKVTQSSRYLVKRTGEKVFLECVQDMDHENMFWYRQDPGLGLRLIYFSYDVKMKEKGDIPEGYSVSREKKERFSLILESASTNQTSMYLCASSLVQGGYEQYFGPGTRLTVT.

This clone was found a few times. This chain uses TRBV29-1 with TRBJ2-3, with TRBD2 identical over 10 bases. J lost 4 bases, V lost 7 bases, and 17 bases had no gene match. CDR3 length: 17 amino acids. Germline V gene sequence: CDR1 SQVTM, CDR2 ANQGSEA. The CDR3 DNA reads TGCAGCGGCCGGGCAGCGGGAGGGCCCCGGTCCCCAGATACGCAGTATTTT. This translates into CSGRAAGGPRSPDTQYF.

The CDR3 sequence: CASSQVEFEGSYEQYF. CDR3 DNA: TGTGCCAGCAGCCAAGTCGAGTTTGAGGGCTCCTACGAGCAGTACTTC. This chain uses TRBV4-2 with TRBJ2-5; possibly TRBD2 for D (5 bases). The end of the DNA aligns better with TRBJ2-7, so the J call may be wrong. In germline, CDR1 is LGHNA, CDR2 YNFKEQ. This CDR3 is built from 16 residues.

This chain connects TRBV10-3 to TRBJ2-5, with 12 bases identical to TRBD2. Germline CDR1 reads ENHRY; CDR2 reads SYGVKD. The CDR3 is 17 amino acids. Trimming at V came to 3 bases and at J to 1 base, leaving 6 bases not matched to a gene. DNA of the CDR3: TGTGCCATCAGTGACAAAAGGACTAGCGGGGCCCAAGAGACCCAGTACTTC. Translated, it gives CAISDKRTSGAQETQYF.

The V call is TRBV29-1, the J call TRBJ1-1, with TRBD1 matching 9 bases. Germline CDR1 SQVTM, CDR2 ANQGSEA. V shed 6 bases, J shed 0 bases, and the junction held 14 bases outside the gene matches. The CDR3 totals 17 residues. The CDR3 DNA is TGCAGCGTCGGAGCGGACAGGGGACATTTGATGAACACTGAAGCTTTCTTT. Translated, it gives CSVGADRGHLMNTEAFF.

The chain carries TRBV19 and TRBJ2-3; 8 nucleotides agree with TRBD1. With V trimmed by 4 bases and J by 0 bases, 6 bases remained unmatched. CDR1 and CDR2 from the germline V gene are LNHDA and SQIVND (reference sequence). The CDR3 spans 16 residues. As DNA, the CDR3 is TGTGCCAGTAGTACAGGACAGGGAGGAAGCACAGATACGCAGTATTTT. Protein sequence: CASSTGQGGSTDTQYF.

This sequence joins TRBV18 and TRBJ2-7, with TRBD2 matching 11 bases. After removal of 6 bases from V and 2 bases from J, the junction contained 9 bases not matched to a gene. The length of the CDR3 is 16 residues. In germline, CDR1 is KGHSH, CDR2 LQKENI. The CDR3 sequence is CASSLLAGVRTYEQYF. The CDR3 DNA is TGTGCCAGCTCCCTACTAGCGGGAGTGAGGACCTACGAGCAGTACTTC.

The CDR3: CASNTNGGGNQPQHF. In DNA form, the CDR3 reads TGTGCCAGCAATACTAATGGGGGAGGAAATCAGCCCCAGCATTTT. The chain links TRBV28 to TRBJ1-5, with D perhaps matching TRBD1 (5 bases). V shed 7 bases and J shed 4 bases, with 17 bases lying between them. This CDR3 is built from 15 residues. The germline V gene encodes CDR1 MDHEN and CDR2 SYDVKM.

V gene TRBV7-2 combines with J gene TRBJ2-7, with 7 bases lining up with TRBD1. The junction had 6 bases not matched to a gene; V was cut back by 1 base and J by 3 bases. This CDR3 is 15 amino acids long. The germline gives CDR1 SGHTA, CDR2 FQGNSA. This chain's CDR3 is CASSLVRDRGYEQYF. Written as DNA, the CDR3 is TGTGCCAGCAGCTTAGTCCGGGACAGAGGCTACGAGCAGTACTTC. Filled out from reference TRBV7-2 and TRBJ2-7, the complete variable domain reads GAGVSQSPSNKVTEKGKDVELRCDPISGHTALYWYRQSLGQGLEFLIYFQGNSAPDKSGLPSDRFSAERTGGSVSTLTIQRTQQEDSAVYLCASSLVRDRGYEQYFGPGTRLTVT.

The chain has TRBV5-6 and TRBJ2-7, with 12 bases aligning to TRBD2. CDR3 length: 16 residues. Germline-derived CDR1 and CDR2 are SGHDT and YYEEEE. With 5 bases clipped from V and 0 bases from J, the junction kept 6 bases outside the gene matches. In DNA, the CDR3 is TGTGCCAGCAGTCTGCAGACTAGCGGGAGCTCCTACGAGCAGTACTTC. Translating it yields CASSLQTSGSSYEQYF.

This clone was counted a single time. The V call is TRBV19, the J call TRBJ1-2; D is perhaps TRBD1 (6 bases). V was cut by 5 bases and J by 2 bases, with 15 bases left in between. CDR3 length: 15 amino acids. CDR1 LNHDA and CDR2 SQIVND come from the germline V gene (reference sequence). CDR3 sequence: CASSPFWGPNYGYTF. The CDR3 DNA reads TGTGCCAGTAGTCCCTTCTGGGGGCCGAACTATGGCTACACCTTC.

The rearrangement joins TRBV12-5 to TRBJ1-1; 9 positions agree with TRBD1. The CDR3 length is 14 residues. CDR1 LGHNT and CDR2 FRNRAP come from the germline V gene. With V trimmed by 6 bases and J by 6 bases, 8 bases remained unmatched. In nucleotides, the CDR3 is TGTGCTAGTGGCCCCGGGACAGGGATTTCTGAAGCTTTCTTT. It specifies CASGPGTGISEAFF.

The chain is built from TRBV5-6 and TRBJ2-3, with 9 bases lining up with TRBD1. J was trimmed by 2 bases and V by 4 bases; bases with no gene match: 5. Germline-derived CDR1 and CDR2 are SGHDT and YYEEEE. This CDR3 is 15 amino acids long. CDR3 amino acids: CASSPGQGYTDTQYF. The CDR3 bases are TGTGCCAGCAGCCCCGGACAGGGGTACACAGATACGCAGTATTTT.

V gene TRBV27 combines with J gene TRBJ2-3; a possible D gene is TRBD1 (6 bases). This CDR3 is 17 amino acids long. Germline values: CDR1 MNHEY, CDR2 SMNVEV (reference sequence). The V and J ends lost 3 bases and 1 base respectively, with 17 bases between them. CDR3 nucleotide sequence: TGTGCCAGCAGTTTGCTCGGGACACCGGCCCGCACAGATACGCAGTATTTT. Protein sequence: CASSLLGTPARTDTQYF.